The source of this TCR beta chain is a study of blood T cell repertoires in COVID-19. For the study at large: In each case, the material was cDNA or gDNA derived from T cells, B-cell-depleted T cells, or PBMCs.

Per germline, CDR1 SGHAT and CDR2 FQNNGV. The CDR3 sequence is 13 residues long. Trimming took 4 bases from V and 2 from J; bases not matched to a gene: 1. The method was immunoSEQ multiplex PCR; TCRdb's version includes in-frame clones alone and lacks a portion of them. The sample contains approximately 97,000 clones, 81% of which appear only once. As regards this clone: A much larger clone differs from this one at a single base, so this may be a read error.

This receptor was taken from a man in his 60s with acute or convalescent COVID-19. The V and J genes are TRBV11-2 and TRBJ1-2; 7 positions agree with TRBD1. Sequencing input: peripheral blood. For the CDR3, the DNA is TGTGCCAGCAGCTCGGACAGGAACTATGGCTACACCTTC. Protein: CASSSDRNYGYTF.